This TCR beta chain was found in a study of T cell responses to AZD1222 COVID-19 vaccine. Points from the study as a whole: With two AZD1222 doses given, Spike-specific TCR breadth and depth both rose. Sampling that yielded the repertoires occurred only after the peak T cell response. The donors showed a predominance of white British ancestry and of females, with possible underestimation of clonal diversity. As reported, nearly half of all spike-specific TCRs target variant regions that are unmutated.

Method: immunoSEQ multiplex PCR; TCRdb's copy keeps in-frame clones and lacks some. The sample shows over 95,000 clones, 91% of them seen only once. In regard to this clone: Its antigen is currently unknown.

The germline CDR1 and CDR2 sequences are LGHDT and YNNKEL (reference sequence). V shed 3 bases and J 0 bases; nucleotides not matched to a gene: 5. This CDR3 has 15 amino acids. The sequenced sample was peripheral blood, obtained on day 0 of AZD1222 vaccination. The gene calls are TRBV3-1 (or the pseudogene TRBV3-2) and TRBJ2-7; 7 bases align to TRBD1. The sequence came from an adult in good health. CDR3 amino acids: CASSQDRLSSYEQYF. The DNA for the CDR3 is TGTGCCAGCAGCCAGGACAGGTTAAGCTCCTACGAGCAGTACTTC.